This TCR beta chain was recovered during a study of Graves' ophthalmopathy and Graves' hyperthyroidism. The study amplified TCR beta CDR3 regions using RNA transcripts. Second-round multiplex PCR followed a first-round RT-PCR using HTBI primers. TCRdb ran MiXCR on the multiplex PCR reads and lists one entry per CDR3 protein. The data show about 400,000 distinct CDR3 sequences, around 18% seen once. There are many counts of this clonotype. The CDR3 contains 16 residues. V was cut by 0 bases and J by 2 bases, with 13 bases left in between. The germline CDR1 and CDR2 sequences are SGHTA and FQGNSA. The chain joins TRBV7-2 to TRBJ1-1, with D unresolved. Sequenced sample: peripheral blood. This sequence originates from a woman under 30 with Graves' ophthalmopathy. DNA for the CDR3: TGTGCCAGCAGCTTAGCGCGTCAGGACCTTAACACTGAAGCTTTCTTT. It translates to CASSLARQDLNTEAFF.